This TCR beta chain was identified during a study of shared clonotypes between healthy human individuals (dated by TCRdb to about 2020). Turning to the overall study: Three men and two women, aged 18 to 49 years, made up the cohort. The study deeply sequenced blood TCR repertoires of several healthy adults to estimate repertoire size and the extent of clonotype sharing between individuals. Per donor, leukapheresis produced somewhere between about 0.9 and 9.5 billion PBMCs. Per donor, three plates each were used for CD4 naive and CD4 memory, two for CD8 naive, and one for CD8 memory. Different laboratories and diverse techniques were used to prepare libraries and sequence TCR repertoires, to increase sequencing depth and limit assay-specific biases. Results and caveats for the whole study, not just this receptor: Higher generation probabilities were observed for clonotypes shared by all four sorted-subset donors than for non-shared clonotypes. About 4.5% of naive CD4, more than 3% of naive CD8, about 2.4% of memory CD4, and 0.35% to 0.5% of memory CD8 clonotypes were shared across a few donors. Pairwise subsampling indicated that sequencing depth was expected to affect the degree of clonotype sharing among donors. Even with the large sequencing depth, rarefaction of the sorted-subset datasets indicated that sequencing was incomplete. Only blood was sampled, and tissue TCR repertoires likely differ from those in blood. Because the study included a small number of donors, the genetic and exposure-history diversity represented was limited. Naive subsets generally had larger estimated clonotype richness than memory subsets.

Concerning this clone: No cognate antigen has been identified for it. No base quality information exists; no much larger clone differs at one position.

At the junction V is shortened by 1 base and J by 10 bases, with 19 bases in between. CDR1 and CDR2 were assigned from the germline V gene as MGHRA and YSYEKL. There are 16 amino acids in the CDR3, from cysteine to phenylalanine inclusive. Solely the CDR3 DNA is kept, with 48 bases framed from the first base. Healthy HIV-negative adults with no recently reported acute infections or vaccinations were included as donors. Every donor was a Caucasian adult residing in Nashville, Tennessee, USA. CD4+ T cells were enriched by magnetic negative selection, after which naive cells were positively selected on CD45RA and the negative fraction was taken as the memory subset. After blood collection by leukapheresis, PBMCs were isolated using Ficoll-Histopaque density gradient centrifugation and then cryopreserved in the vapor phase of liquid nitrogen. Analytical flow cytometry was used to check the purity and quantity of every magnetically sorted T cell population. Genomic DNA was isolated from each sorted fraction and quantified by UV absorbance on a Nanodrop 2000c.

Using the deep immunoSEQ assay, TCR CDR3 regions were amplified from genomic DNA by multiplex PCR. Extracted genomic DNA from each cell subset was distributed evenly across all wells of several immunoSEQ 96-well plates, and each plate was treated as a replicate. Each replicate PCR for sorted subsets received roughly 0.2 ug genomic DNA, equal to around 32,000 T cell genomes. The purified libraries were quantified using a Qubit 3.0 fluorometer, sized with a Bioanalyzer 2100, and then quantified again using the KAPA Library Quantification kit. A separate single-read 150-cycle Illumina NextSeq 550 flow cell was used to sequence each immunoSEQ 96-well plate. The authors' pipeline ran thus. Because only junctional sequences without quality scores were contained in the immunoSEQ output, filtering matching that applied to full-length reads could not be performed. To assign V/J genes and CDR3, sequences were annotated using PyIR, a Python wrapper for IgBLAST v1.9, with IMGT germline references. Reads were filtered out if the reads had weak V/J assignments (E-value above 1e-6), no CDR3, stop codons, out-of-frame junctions, or ambiguous translated residues. A V3J clonotype was defined by an identical inferred V gene, J gene, and CDR3 amino acid sequence. The percentage overlap between two repertoires was calculated by dividing the number of shared unique clonotypes by the size of the smaller repertoire. Three approaches were used to assess repertoire richness: RTK rarefaction, the Chao1 estimator, and Recon v2.1 estimates of unobserved clonotypes. Generation probabilities for all TCRbeta clonotypes obtained by the gDNA method from a few donors were computed using OLGA. This immuneACCESS table, as held by TCRdb, lists in-frame sequences with V and J called but not all clones. Of the missing ones, under half trace to an unresolved V gene in checked studies; the others have no known cause. The DNA was the basis for D and trimming; V, J and clone size are from that table. This sample has 600,000 to 750,000 clones in its table, and roughly two thirds of those were observed once. The leading ten clones occupy over 1.5% of the sample.

This chain is built from TRBV4-1 and TRBJ1-4; the D gene is perhaps TRBD1, from 5 matching bases. Sequencing input: memory CD4+ T cells sorted from blood. This specimen's cell subset or site label, interpreted: CD45RA-negative fraction. The TCR sequence derives from a woman aged 25-40 years in good health. The sequenced DNA: TGCGCCAGCAGCCAAGGTGTACCGGGGGGTGCGGGAAAACTGTTTTTT. This codes for CASSQGVPGGAGKLFF.